This T cell receptor beta chain was sequenced during a study of cytomegalovirus exposure and HLA in healthy donors. Study in general: The same platform used for the 650 to 850 first-cohort repertoires was also used for the 120 validation repertoires, as a later analysis reported. General study results and limits: Per published reports, the classifier diagnosed cytomegalovirus status with high specificity and sensitivity.

The donors were members of the validation cohort comprising 100 to 150 subjects, separate from the roughly 680-subject first cohort. Clones were read by immunoSEQ multiplex PCR, and TCRdb kept only the in-frame ones, dropping some. The sample carries about 200,000 clones, 80% to 85% recorded once. On this clone itself: Its target is not known.

Unmatched junction bases numbered 9, after V lost 1 base and J lost 0 bases. Germline V lookup: CDR1 SQVTM, CDR2 ANQGSEA. The CDR3 consists of 16 residues. The chain couples TRBV29-1 to TRBJ2-7; TRBD2 aligns across 7 bases. The sequence was collected from a woman between 25 and 40 years old in good health and CMV-seronegative. What was sequenced was PBMCs. CDR3: CSVEALGRALSYEQYF. As DNA, the CDR3 is TGCAGCGTTGAAGCCTTGGGGAGGGCACTCTCCTACGAGCAGTACTTC.